Each of the 32 T cell receptor beta chains below was sequenced from the same sample in a study of cytomegalovirus exposure and HLA in healthy donors. The PCR used 60 Vbeta and 13 Jbeta primers. Generated by immunoSEQ multiplex PCR, the TCRdb table keeps only in-frame clones and is missing some. The sample includes roughly 200,000 clones, more than 75% of them seen just once. Sequencing was performed on PBMCs. These receptors all come from a woman in her 30s in good health and CMV-seropositive.

This clone has a single count. CDR3 protein: CASNPSGNTGELFF. Written as DNA, the CDR3 is TGTGCCAGCAACCCTAGCGGTAACACCGGGGAGCTGTTTTTT. This rearrangement joins TRBV4-2 to TRBJ2-2; TRBD2 agrees at 7 bases. Trimming cost V 7 bases and J 2 bases; bases outside gene matches: 4. The CDR3 sequence is 14 residues long. Germline V lookup: CDR1 LGHNA, CDR2 YNFKEQ.

The chain has TRBV30 and TRBJ1-2; 7 bases are shared with TRBD1. CDR1 is GTSNPN and CDR2 is SVGIG in the germline V gene (reference sequence). This CDR3 comprises 13 residues. J gave up 6 bases and V 0 bases, and 4 bases lay outside the gene matches. The CDR3 sequence is CAWSVTGTDGYTF. In DNA, the CDR3 is TGTGCCTGGAGTGTAACGGGGACAGATGGCTACACCTTC. Full variable domain (remainder filled in from reference TRBV30 and TRBJ1-2): SQTIHQWPATLVQPVGSPLSLECTVEGTSNPNLYWYRQAAGRGLQLLFYSVGIGQISSEVPQNLSASRPQDRQFILSSKKLLLSDSGFYLCAWSVTGTDGYTFGSGTRLTVV.

The chain uses TRBV29-1 and TRBJ2-1; 7 nucleotides line up with TRBD1. The CDR3 covers 13 residues. Per germline, CDR1 SQVTM and CDR2 ANQGSEA. J lost 4 bases, V lost 4 bases, and 4 bases had no gene match. The CDR3 loop is CSVATGSYNEQFF. Here the CDR3 DNA reads TGCAGCGTTGCGACAGGGTCTTACAATGAGCAGTTCTTC.

This chain links TRBV28 with TRBJ2-7; D remains ambiguous. Trimming cost V 3 bases and J 5 bases, with 8 bases left between them. Germline CDR1 and CDR2: MDHEN and SYDVKM. This CDR3 has 12 amino acids. The CDR3 is CASSLRRDEQYF. CDR3 DNA sequence: TGTGCCAGCAGTTTGAGGAGAGACGAGCAGTACTTC.

The V gene is TRBV9, the J gene TRBJ2-1, with a weak D call TRBD2 (7 bases). Germline CDR1 SGDLS, CDR2 YYNGEE. The CDR3 has 16 residues. The V end was cut by 0 bases, the J end by 6 bases, with 16 bases between. CDR3 in DNA: TGTGCCAGCAGCGTAGCTCTCGAGGGGGGGGGCAATGAGCAGTTCTTC. Translating gives CASSVALEGGGNEQFF.

The chain has TRBV7-8 and TRBJ1-3; no firm D call. Trimming took 1 base from V and 4 from J, leaving 5 bases between them. The CDR3 sequence is 13 residues long. The germline gives CDR1 SGHVS, CDR2 FQNEAQ. CDR3: CASSLGRGNTIYF. The CDR3 coding sequence is TGTGCCAGCAGCTTAGGCAGGGGAAACACCATATATTTT.

The rearrangement joins TRBV5-1 to TRBJ1-1; 7 bases map to TRBD1. Trimming at V came to 0 bases and at J to 11 bases, leaving 4 bases not matched to a gene. This CDR3 contains 12 residues. From germline, CDR1 is SGHRS and CDR2 YFSETQ. The CDR3 protein is CASSLGQGNAFF. The CDR3 DNA reads TGCGCCAGCAGCTTGGGACAGGGTAATGCTTTCTTT.

This chain joins TRBV11-2 and TRBJ2-3, with D perhaps TRBD2 (5 bases). The V end was cut by 5 bases, the J end by 5 bases, with 17 bases between. The length of the CDR3 is 15 residues. CDR1 and CDR2 from the germline V gene are SGHAT and FQNNGV. The CDR3 region is CASSLNRGSGDTQYF. The CDR3 bases are TGTGCCAGCAGCCTCAACAGAGGGAGTGGAGATACGCAGTATTTT.

The rearrangement links TRBV30 to TRBJ1-1; 7 bases fit TRBD1. CDR1 GTSNPN and CDR2 SVGIG come from the germline V gene (reference sequence). CDR3 length equals 13 residues. Trimming cost V 5 bases and J 5 bases; bases outside gene matches: 8. The CDR3 nucleotides are TGTGCCTGGCATCCAGGGGGAGGTACTGAAGCTTTCTTT. Translation gives CAWHPGGGTEAFF. The variable domain in full, completed from reference TRBV30 and TRBJ1-1, reads SQTIHQWPATLVQPVGSPLSLECTVEGTSNPNLYWYRQAAGRGLQLLFYSVGIGQISSEVPQNLSASRPQDRQFILSSKKLLLSDSGFYLCAWHPGGGTEAFFGQGTRLTVV.

The rearrangement uses TRBV4-2 and TRBJ2-2, with D unresolved. CDR1 is LGHNA, CDR2 YNFKEQ, per germline. The V end lost 4 bases, the J end lost 2 bases, and 14 bases lay between the germline ends. CDR3 size: 16 residues. The DNA for the CDR3 is TGTGCCAGCAGCCTTTTCGCTGACACAAACACCGGGGAGCTGTTTTTT. Translating it yields CASSLFADTNTGELFF.

The V gene is TRBV7-2, the J gene TRBJ2-1; 10 bases agree with TRBD2. Germline V lookup: CDR1 SGHTA, CDR2 FQGNSA. V trimming: 5 bases; J trimming: 9 bases; junction bases outside the gene matches: 10. The CDR3 has 15 residues. CDR3 sequence (DNA): TGTGCCAGCAGCCCCAGCGGGAGGGCAATGAGTGAGCAGTTCTTC. This encodes CASSPSGRAMSEQFF.

This clone was seen just once. The V and J genes are TRBV28 and TRBJ2-7; 8 bases fit TRBD2. The CDR3 is 16 residues long. Germline V gene data show CDR1 as MDHEN and CDR2 as SYDVKM. V shed 3 bases and J 4 bases; nucleotides not matched to a gene: 11. CDR3: CASSFPPGLDHYEQYF. CDR3 DNA: TGTGCCAGCAGTTTCCCCCCGGGACTAGATCATTACGAGCAGTACTTC.

The chain employs TRBV7-3 and TRBJ2-7, with 9 bases that match TRBD2. J lost 2 bases, V lost 5 bases, and 7 bases had no gene match. Germline-derived CDR1 and CDR2 are SGHTA and FQGTGA. The length of the CDR3 is 15 residues. DNA for the CDR3: TGTGCCAGCAGCGAAACTGTAGCGGGAGCCTACGAGCAGTACTTC. Translating gives CASSETVAGAYEQYF.

CDR3 protein: CAWSVTGQSNQPQHF. In DNA form, the CDR3 reads TGTGCCTGGAGTGTAACGGGACAGAGCAATCAGCCCCAGCATTTT. This chain connects TRBV30 to TRBJ1-5; 7 nucleotides match TRBD1. This CDR3 has 15 amino acids. The junction had 3 bases not matched to a gene; V was cut back by 0 bases and J by 1 base. Germline CDR1 is GTSNPN and CDR2 is SVGIG (reference sequence).

CDR3 in DNA: TGTGCCAGCAGTAGATACAGGGGCGGCGGCAGGGAGACCCAGTACTTC. Translation gives CASSRYRGGGRETQYF. The J gene is TRBJ2-5, the V gene TRBV27, with TRBD1 identical over 7 bases. After removal of 5 bases from V and 5 bases from J, the junction contained 14 bases not matched to a gene. The CDR3 extends over 16 amino acids. The germline gives CDR1 MNHEY, CDR2 SMNVEV (reference sequence).

The chain recombines TRBV18 with TRBJ1-2, with D unresolved. The ends were cut back, 3 bases at V and 7 bases at J, with 12 bases in the middle. CDR3 size: 13 residues. Germline V gene sequence: CDR1 KGHSH, CDR2 LQKENI. The chain's CDR3 is CASSPREEAGYTF. The CDR3 nucleotides are TGTGCCAGCTCACCTCGTGAGGAGGCTGGCTACACCTTC. The variable domain in full, with the rest retrieved from reference TRBV18 and TRBJ1-2, is NAGVMQNPRHLVRRRGQEARLRCSPMKGHSHVYWYRQLPEEGLKFMVYLQKENIIDESGMPKERFSAEFPKEGPSILRIQQVVRGDSAAYFCASSPREEAGYTFGSGTRLTVV.

This clone was detected once. CDR3: CASRVSGRKETQYF. CDR3 bases: TGTGCCAGCAGGGTTAGCGGGAGGAAAGAGACCCAGTACTTC. The chain has TRBV6-5 and TRBJ2-5; 10 bases fit TRBD2. The V gene end was trimmed by 6 bases and the J gene end by 3 bases; junction bases not matched to a gene: 4. The CDR3 is 14 residues long. Germline CDR1 reads MNHEY; CDR2 reads SVGAGI.

The rearrangement uses TRBV5-1 and TRBJ2-1; D remains unclear. The CDR3 has 15 amino acids. Germline assignment: CDR1 SGHRS and CDR2 YFSETQ. With 3 bases removed from V and 3 bases from J, the gap between germline ends came to 13 bases. Here the CDR3 reads CASSSRVVDYNEQFF. CDR3 DNA sequence: TGCGCCAGCAGCTCAAGAGTGGTCGACTACAATGAGCAGTTCTTC. Drawing the rest from reference TRBV5-1 and TRBJ2-1, the complete variable domain is KAGVTQTPRYLIKTRGQQVTLSCSPISGHRSVSWYQQTPGQGLQFLFEYFSETQRNKGNFPGRFSGRQFSNSRSEMNVSTLELGDSALYLCASSSRVVDYNEQFFGPGTRLTVL.

This clone was counted once. V and J are TRBV6-5 and TRBJ2-3, with TRBD1 matching over 10 bases. The CDR3 loop spans 16 amino acids. The V gene's germline CDR1 is MNHEY and CDR2 SVGAGI. V lost 4 bases, J lost 3 bases, and 7 bases stayed unmatched. The CDR3 protein is CASSFRTGGRTDTQYF. CDR3 nucleotides: TGTGCCAGCAGTTTCCGGACAGGGGGGAGGACAGATACGCAGTATTTT.

The chain recombines TRBV10-3 with TRBJ2-5; D gene unclear. The tail of the sequence fits TRBJ2-7 better, so the J call may be wrong. Germline CDR1 is ENHRY and CDR2 is SYGVKD. The CDR3 is 12 residues long. This chain's CDR3 is CATQDERYEQYF. The DNA of the CDR3 is TGTGCCACTCAAGATGAGCGTTACGAGCAGTACTTC.

This chain uses TRBV15 with TRBJ1-5; 10 bases match TRBD1. Germline assignment: CDR1 LNHNV and CDR2 YYDKDF (reference sequence). The length of the CDR3 is 16 residues. J gave up 6 bases and V 6 bases, and 11 bases lay outside the gene matches. The CDR3 nucleotides read TGTGCCACCAGGACGGGACAGGGGATGGAGTTTCAGCCCCAGCATTTT. As protein: CATRTGQGMEFQPQHF. The full variable domain, with the rest looked up from reference TRBV15 and TRBJ1-5, is DAMVIQNPRYQVTQFGKPVTLSCSQTLNHNVMYWYQQKSSQAPKLLFHYYDKDFNNEADTPDNFQSRRPNTSFCFLDIRSPGLGDTAMYLCATRTGQGMEFQPQHFGDGTRLSIL.

The chain links TRBV4-2 to TRBJ1-2; D perhaps matches TRBD1 (5 bases). The CDR3 has 12 amino acids. Trimming stripped 0 bases from V and 12 bases from J, with 11 bases between. Looked up from germline, CDR1 is LGHNA and CDR2 is YNFKEQ. CDR3 DNA: TGTGCCAGCAGCCAAGATAGGGGTGCCCACACCTTC. This translates into CASSQDRGAHTF.

The chain is built from TRBV4-2 and TRBJ2-7, with 11 bases identical to TRBD2. This CDR3 has 17 amino acids. V shed 1 base and J 3 bases; nucleotides not matched to a gene: 8. The germline V gene encodes CDR1 LGHNA and CDR2 YNFKEQ. For the CDR3, the DNA is TGTGCCAGCAGCCAAGCCGGGACTAGCGGAACGTACTACGAGCAGTACTTC. This sequence encodes CASSQAGTSGTYYEQYF.

The chain recombines TRBV6-1 with TRBJ1-4, with D unresolved. The germline CDR1 and CDR2 sequences are MNHNS and SASEGT. This CDR3 comprises 14 residues. V dropped 2 bases and J dropped 8 bases, with 12 bases sitting between them. CDR3 residues: CASSEIGVAEKLFF. The CDR3 DNA is TGTGCCAGCAGTGAAATCGGGGTTGCCGAAAAACTGTTTTTT.

This chain links TRBV7-2 with TRBJ2-5, with TRBD1 matching over 9 bases. The CDR3 consists of 15 residues. V trimming: 6 bases; J trimming: 5 bases; junction bases outside the gene matches: 10. From germline, CDR1 is SGHTA and CDR2 FQGNSA. In nucleotides, the CDR3 is TGTGCCAGCAGTCCAAGGACAGGGGTGTGGGAGACCCAGTACTTC. It yields the protein CASSPRTGVWETQYF.

This chain connects TRBV14 to TRBJ1-4, with D hard to call. Germline loops: CDR1 SGHDN, CDR2 FVKESK. V was clipped by 9 bases and J by 8 bases, with 22 bases between them. CDR3 length: 15 amino acids. The CDR3, as DNA: TGTGCCAGTCGAGGAGGCGGACGTGTCGGGGAAAAACTGTTTTTT. Amino acids: CASRGGGRVGEKLFF. The full variable domain, in which reference TRBV14 and TRBJ1-4 provide the parts outside the CDR3, is EAGVTQFPSHSVIEKGQTVTLRCDPISGHDNLYWYRRVMGKEIKFLLHFVKESKQDESGMPNNRFLAERTGGTYSTLKVQPAELEDSGVYFCASRGGGRVGEKLFFGSGTQLSVL.

This clone was picked up a small number of times. The rearrangement joins TRBV28 to TRBJ2-7; 7 positions match TRBD1. V lost 6 bases and J lost 3; bases outside the gene matches: 8. The CDR3 runs 14 residues. Germline values: CDR1 MDHEN, CDR2 SYDVKM. The CDR3 region is CASSRDRYYYEQYF. Here the CDR3 DNA reads TGTGCCAGCAGCAGGGACAGATACTACTACGAGCAGTACTTC.

V gene TRBV30 combines with J gene TRBJ1-6; D is ambiguous. Germline V gives CDR1 GTSNPN, CDR2 SVGIG (reference sequence). V lost 0 bases, J lost 10 bases, and 4 bases lay in between. The CDR3 has 11 amino acids. The CDR3 region has the DNA TGTGCCTGGAGTGTCTCCTCACCCCTCCACTTT. Encoded protein: CAWSVSSPLHF.

The genes are TRBV19 and TRBJ1-4; 8 nucleotides align to TRBD1. Germline V gene lookup returns CDR1 LNHDA and CDR2 SQIVND (reference sequence). Trimming removed 1 base from V and 8 bases from J; junction bases left unmatched: 9. The CDR3 runs to 16 residues. The CDR3 DNA follows: TGTGCCAGTAGTATAGCAGTCGCAGGGGGCGCAGAAAAACTGTTTTTT. Translating gives CASSIAVAGGAEKLFF. The whole variable domain, filled in from reference TRBV19 and TRBJ1-4, reads DGGITQSPKYLFRKEGQNVTLSCEQNLNHDAMYWYRQDPGQGLRLIYYSQIVNDFQKGDIAEGYSVSREKKESFPLTVTSAQKNPTAFYLCASSIAVAGGAEKLFFGSGTQLSVL.

This clone was picked up a small number of times. The V and J genes are TRBV30 and TRBJ2-5, with 9 positions matching TRBD2. V shed 0 bases, J shed 5 bases, and the junction held 7 bases outside the gene matches. CDR1 GTSNPN and CDR2 SVGIG come from the germline V gene (reference sequence). The CDR3 consists of 15 residues. CDR3 region: CAWSVRGGPVETQYF. The CDR3 DNA follows: TGTGCCTGGAGTGTGCGGGGGGGGCCGGTGGAGACCCAGTACTTC.

The rearrangement links TRBV18 to TRBJ2-7, with D possibly matching TRBD2 (6 bases). V was trimmed by 3 bases and J by 3 bases, leaving 18 bases between them. There are 16 residues in the CDR3. Germline V lookup: CDR1 KGHSH, CDR2 LQKENI. CDR3 in DNA: TGTGCCAGCTCACCCGAGGAGGGGAGGCACTACTACGAGCAGTACTTC. Translating gives CASSPEEGRHYYEQYF.

This chain connects TRBV9 to TRBJ2-5; D call uncertain. CDR3 length: 15 residues. V shed 0 bases and J shed 4 bases, with 13 bases lying between them. The germline gives CDR1 SGDLS, CDR2 YYNGEE. In DNA form, the CDR3 reads TGTGCCAGCAGCGTAGTAAACGTCCCGGGAGAGACCCAGTACTTC. It is translated as CASSVVNVPGETQYF.